This TCR beta chain derives from a study of response to subunit inactivated influenza vaccine. Study-wide points: Only a handful of new T cells, the authors suggested, are recruited with each seasonal influenza vaccination.

The sample holds a few counts of this clonotype. The antigen remains unidentified. TCRdb reprocessed the RT-PCR reads with MiXCR, giving one entry per CDR3 protein. The table shows 500,000 to 600,000 distinct CDR3 sequences, with 11% to 15% occurring only once. CDR3 size: 16 residues. The germline V gene has CDR1 SGHNT and CDR2 YYREEE (reference sequence). V was clipped by 4 bases and J by 4 bases; unmatched bases: 10. This clonotype was obtained from a man aged 50-60 years who received an inactivated influenza vaccine. J is TRBJ2-1 and V is TRBV5-4; the match to TRBD2 covers 8 bases. Source: PBMCs from blood, taken about 12 days after vaccination. The CDR3 spells CASSLKLLADYNEQFF. The CDR3 DNA follows: TGTGCCAGCAGCCTGAAACTACTAGCGGATTACAATGAGCAGTTCTTC.